The 18 T cell receptor beta chains reported below all come from one sample, sequenced in a study of identical twins. From the 5' RACE reads, TCRdb called clonotypes with MiXCR, one entry per CDR3 protein. This sample yields a few hundred thousand distinct CDR3 sequences, of which 5.5% to 7.5% are seen a single time; more than 12% belongs to the top ten. The same specimen was also included in a second study, on T cells expressing NK-cell markers.

The source material was CD8+ T cells sorted from blood. The receptors stem from a woman in her late teens or twenties in good health.

The chain recombines TRBV12-3 or TRBV12-4 with TRBJ2-1, with D unresolved. The CDR3 has 15 residues. Trimming shortened V by 6 bases and J by 4 bases, and 16 bases separated the two germline ends. The CDR3, as DNA: TGTGCCAGCAGAATCCGGAATGGCGGATACAATGAGCAGTTCTTC. Its translation is CASRIRNGGYNEQFF.

This clonotype was seen a few times. The gene calls are TRBV5-6 and TRBJ2-3; no clear D. Germline-derived CDR1 and CDR2 are SGHDT and YYEEEE. V lost 0 bases and J 4 bases, leaving 6 bases between the germline ends. This CDR3 spans 13 amino acids. The CDR3 reads CASSLGTADTQYF. In DNA form, the CDR3 reads TGTGCCAGCAGCTTGGGGACCGCAGATACGCAGTATTTT.

This clonotype has just a few counts. In DNA, the CDR3 is TGTGCCAGCAGTTCCCTGGGACTAGCGGGGGGGCTTAGCACAGATACGCAGTATTTT. Its translation is CASSSLGLAGGLSTDTQYF. The rearrangement joins TRBV27 to TRBJ2-3; the match to TRBD2 covers 16 bases. The ends lost 4 bases at V and 0 bases at J; junction bases unmatched: 7. This CDR3 is 19 amino acids long. Germline V gene lookup returns CDR1 MNHEY and CDR2 SMNVEV (reference sequence).

This clonotype was detected only a few times. This rearrangement joins TRBV11-2 to TRBJ2-5; D may be TRBD1 (6 bases). This CDR3 spans 15 amino acids. V lost 6 bases and J lost 4, with 18 bases in between. Germline CDR1 and CDR2: SGHAT and FQNNGV. The CDR3 loop reads CASSPGTRGRETQYF. CDR3 sequence (DNA): TGTGCCAGCAGTCCCGGGACCAGGGGACGAGAGACCCAGTACTTC.

Turning to this clonotype: Relative to the germline gene, one junction end is altered; a read error may explain this. V usage is TRBV3-1 and J usage is TRBJ2-1; D is ambiguous. The CDR3 extends over 16 amino acids. The germline V gene encodes CDR1 LGHDT and CDR2 YNNKEL (reference sequence). The chain's CDR3 is CASSQDLGWSFNEQFF. The CDR3 coding sequence is TGTGCCAGCAGCCAAGATCTAGGTTGGTCCTTCAATGAGCAGTTCTTC.

This clonotype came up a few times. The genes are TRBV4-1 and TRBJ2-1; 9 nucleotides align to TRBD1. Germline loops: CDR1 MGHRA, CDR2 YSYEKL. This CDR3 is built from 16 residues. Trimming at V came to 1 base and at J to 3 bases, leaving 4 bases not matched to a gene. CDR3 DNA: TGCGCCAGCAGCCAAGTCCGGGACAGGGACTACAATGAGCAGTTCTTC. It encodes CASSQVRDRDYNEQFF.

The V call is TRBV9, the J call TRBJ2-1; 11 bases match TRBD1. CDR1 and CDR2 from the germline V gene are SGDLS and YYNGEE. The CDR3 sequence is 16 residues long. Germline trimming cut 4 bases from V and 3 bases from J; bases unmatched to any gene: 6. CDR3 sequence: CASSLVDRGHYNEQFF. In DNA, the CDR3 is TGTGCCAGCAGCCTCGTGGACAGGGGGCACTACAATGAGCAGTTCTTC.

This clonotype turned up a few times. This CDR3 reads CASSYSSSGVYEQFF. Written as DNA, the CDR3 is TGTGCCAGCAGTTACTCGTCTAGCGGGGTGTATGAGCAGTTCTTC. This chain uses TRBV6-5 with TRBJ2-1; 9 bases align to TRBD2. The CDR3 spans 15 residues. Unmatched junction bases numbered 5, after V lost 0 bases and J lost 8 bases. Germline CDR1 is MNHEY and CDR2 is SVGAGI.

The gene calls are TRBV6-2 or TRBV6-3 and TRBJ2-2; D not certain. The CDR3 sequence is 11 residues long. Germline V gene sequence: CDR1 MNHEY, CDR2 SVGEGT. V lost 6 bases to trimming and J lost 4 bases, with 3 bases between them. CDR3 coding DNA: TGTGCCAGCAGAATCACCGGGGAGCTGTTTTTT. Protein: CASRITGELFF.

This clonotype appeared many times. This chain joins TRBV5-1 and TRBJ1-2; tentative D call: TRBD1 (6 bases). The germline CDR1 and CDR2 sequences are SGHRS and YFSETQ. There are 15 residues in the CDR3. Trimming stripped 0 bases from V and 4 bases from J, with 13 bases between. CDR3 loop: CASSLDRDPIYGYTF. Written as DNA, the CDR3 is TGCGCCAGCAGCTTGGACAGGGACCCCATCTATGGCTACACCTTC.

This clonotype was counted many times. The chain is built from TRBV12-3 or TRBV12-4 and TRBJ2-5, with 8 bases fitting TRBD1. V was clipped by 6 bases and J by 4 bases; unmatched bases: 7. This CDR3 comprises 14 residues. Here the CDR3 reads CASSPTGAGETQYF. CDR3 DNA: TGTGCCAGCAGCCCGACAGGGGCGGGAGAGACCCAGTACTTC.

This clonotype was picked up a small number of times. The V and J genes are TRBV11-2 and TRBJ2-5, with 8 nucleotides matching TRBD2. CDR1 is SGHAT, CDR2 FQNNGV, per germline. Trimming cost V 0 bases and J 4 bases; bases outside gene matches: 22. This CDR3 has 21 residues. Here the CDR3 reads CASSLDIAAGREAINRETQYF. The CDR3 DNA is TGTGCCAGCAGCTTAGATATCGCGGCAGGGCGGGAGGCGATTAACCGAGAGACCCAGTACTTC.

The V call is TRBV9, the J call TRBJ2-1, with TRBD2 as a possible D gene (6 bases). Germline-derived CDR1 and CDR2 are SGDLS and YYNGEE. The CDR3 has 14 amino acids. V gave up 7 bases and J gave up 0 bases, with 11 bases separating them. The CDR3 reads CASGGLSSYNEQFF. The CDR3 DNA is TGTGCCAGCGGGGGACTGAGCTCCTACAATGAGCAGTTCTTC.

This clonotype has more than one count but fewer than ten. This chain uses TRBV9 with TRBJ1-2, with D uncertain. Germline loops: CDR1 SGDLS, CDR2 YYNGEE. Trimming took 2 bases from V and 0 from J, leaving 8 bases between them. The CDR3 is 14 amino acids. The CDR3 bases are TGTGCCAGCAGCGTCAGCAAAACTAACTATGGCTACACCTTC. This translates into CASSVSKTNYGYTF.

The sample holds many counts of this clonotype. The chain couples TRBV13 to TRBJ1-2, with D perhaps TRBD1 (5 bases). Germline values: CDR1 PRHDT, CDR2 FYEKMQ (reference sequence). The CDR3 loop spans 16 amino acids. V gave up 5 bases and J gave up 5 bases, with 21 bases separating them. The CDR3 region has the DNA TGTGCCAGCAGCCCTAAGGCCCGAGGGGTGTTGTATGGCTACACCTTC. Amino acid sequence: CASSPKARGVLYGYTF.

V is TRBV9 and J is TRBJ2-3; 7 bases fit TRBD2. CDR1 and CDR2 from the germline V gene are SGDLS and YYNGEE. V lost 0 bases and J lost 0; bases outside the gene matches: 1. CDR3 length: 15 residues. CDR3 sequence reads: CASSVGAGSTDTQYF. The CDR3 coding sequence is TGTGCCAGCAGCGTAGGAGCGGGAAGCACAGATACGCAGTATTTT. The full variable domain, rest sourced from reference TRBV9 and TRBJ2-3, is DSGVTQTPKHLITATGQRVTLRCSPRSGDLSVYWYQQSLDQGLQFLIQYYNGEERAKGNILERFSAQQFPDLHSELNLSSLELGDSALYFCASSVGAGSTDTQYFGPGTRLTVL.

This clonotype was counted many times. In nucleotides, the CDR3 is TGTGCCAGCAGCTTTGGACAGAAAGAGACCCAGTACTTC. Amino acid sequence: CASSFGQKETQYF. The rearrangement joins TRBV7-9 to TRBJ2-5; TRBD1 might be the D (6 bases). V lost 3 bases to trimming and J lost 3 bases, with 8 bases between them. The CDR3 consists of 13 residues. The germline CDR1 and CDR2 sequences are SEHNR and FQNEAQ (reference sequence).

The V and J genes are TRBV11-2 and TRBJ2-7; no clear D gene. CDR1 and CDR2 (germline): SGHAT, FQNNGV. The CDR3 sequence is 12 residues long. V was clipped by 4 bases and J by 4 bases, with 8 bases between them. The CDR3 sequence is CASSSVMYEQYF. DNA of the CDR3: TGTGCCAGCAGCTCTGTGATGTACGAGCAGTACTTC.